Listed below are T cell receptor beta chains from one sample, sequenced in a study of blood T cell repertoires in COVID-19. Generated by immunoSEQ multiplex PCR, the TCRdb table keeps only in-frame clones and is missing some. The sample contains about 260,000 clones, 88% of which appear only once. Sequencing input: PBMCs or T cells enriched from blood (not recorded which). These receptors all stem from a woman aged 40 to 55 who had been exposed to COVID-19. CDR3s include the opening cysteine and the closing phenylalanine or tryptophan. A D gene is named only where the DNA matches it firmly. Size is stated for part of the rows, as once, few or many counts, or as a class when the clone is expanded.

J gene: TRBJ1-5
clone size: NA
V gene: TRBV18
D gene: NA
CDR3 DNA: TGTGCCAGCTCACCGGACAGCTATAGCAATCAGCCCCAGCATTTT
CDR3 protein: CASSPDSYSNQPQHF

J gene: TRBJ1-2
clone size: NA
V gene: TRBV7-9
D gene: TRBD1
CDR3 DNA: TGTGCCAGCAGCTTAGTAGGCGCGGACAGGGAGGGCTACACCTTC
CDR3 protein: CASSLVGADREGYTF

J gene: TRBJ1-5
clone size: NA
V gene: TRBV7-9
D gene: NA
CDR3 DNA: TGTGCCAGCAGCTTCAGCAGGGGCAGCGTTTTTGGGAATCAGCCCCAGCATTTT
CDR3 protein: CASSFSRGSVFGNQPQHF

J gene: TRBJ2-1
clone size: once
V gene: TRBV30
D gene: TRBD2
CDR3 DNA: TGTGCCTGGTCAGCGGGAGGGCCCCTCTACAATGAGCAGTTCTTC
CDR3 protein: CAWSAGGPLYNEQFF

J gene: TRBJ2-1
clone size: NA
V gene: TRBV28
D gene: TRBD2
CDR3 DNA: TGTGCCAGCGTTTTACGTAGCGGGAACTACAATGAGCAGTTCTTC
CDR3 protein: CASVLRSGNYNEQFF

J gene: TRBJ2-2
clone size: NA
V gene: TRBV19
D gene: NA
CDR3 DNA: TGTGCCAGTAGTCCTAAAGTCGGGGAGCTGTTTTTT
CDR3 protein: CASSPKVGELFF

J gene: TRBJ1-6
clone size: few
V gene: TRBV28
D gene: NA
CDR3 DNA: TGTGCCACCTCTACAGGGAATGAGAGGTCACCCCTCCACTTT
CDR3 protein: CATSTGNERSPLHF

J gene: TRBJ1-1
clone size: NA
V gene: TRBV27
D gene: NA
CDR3 DNA: TGTGCCAGCAGGCCAGGGTTGAACACTGAAGCTTTCTTT
CDR3 protein: CASRPGLNTEAFF

J gene: TRBJ1-1
clone size: once
V gene: TRBV12-5
D gene: NA
CDR3 DNA: TGTGCTAGTGGTTTGGGACAGATGAACACTGAAGCTTTCTTT
CDR3 protein: CASGLGQMNTEAFF

J gene: TRBJ2-2
clone size: NA
V gene: TRBV3-1/TRBV3-2
D gene: TRBD2
CDR3 DNA: TGTGCCAGCAGCCAAGATGAATTACAGCGGGGGGGCCGTAGCACCGGGGAGCTGTTTTTT
CDR3 protein: CASSQDELQRGGRSTGELFF

J gene: TRBJ2-1
clone size: once
V gene: TRBV11-3
D gene: NA
CDR3 DNA: TGTGCCAGCAGCCCTACATACTTGAGTCCAGGGTACAATGAGCAGTTCTTC
CDR3 protein: CASSPTYLSPGYNEQFF

J gene: TRBJ2-7
clone size: NA
V gene: TRBV2
D gene: NA
CDR3 DNA: TGTGCCAGCAGGAGGAGCTACGAGCAGTACTTC
CDR3 protein: CASRRSYEQYF

J gene: TRBJ2-1
clone size: NA
V gene: TRBV30
D gene: TRBD1
CDR3 DNA: TGTGCCTGGAGTGGACAGGGGGGAAGTGAATTCTTC
CDR3 protein: CAWSGQGGSEFF

J gene: TRBJ1-5
clone size: NA
V gene: TRBV20-1
D gene: TRBD1
CDR3 DNA: TGCAGTGCTAGTAGACAGGGGGCGGGCAATCAGCCCCAGCATTTT
CDR3 protein: CSASRQGAGNQPQHF

J gene: TRBJ1-2
clone size: NA
V gene: TRBV4-3
D gene: NA
CDR3 DNA: TGCGCCAGCAGCTCCTCCAGGGTTTCGGAACCCAACTATGGCTACACCTTC
CDR3 protein: CASSSSRVSEPNYGYTF

J gene: TRBJ1-5
clone size: NA
V gene: TRBV5-6
D gene: TRBD1
CDR3 DNA: TGTGCCAGCAGCTTGGCGGACAGGATCAATCAGCCCCAGCATTTT
CDR3 protein: CASSLADRINQPQHF

J gene: TRBJ2-7
clone size: NA
V gene: TRBV4-1
D gene: NA
CDR3 DNA: TGCGCCAGCAGCCAGGCGGATCGGGGGGCGGACGAGCAGTACTTC
CDR3 protein: CASSQADRGADEQYF

J gene: TRBJ2-7
clone size: NA
V gene: TRBV5-6
D gene: NA
CDR3 DNA: TGTGCCAGCAGCTTGACAGGGAACTACGAGCAGTACTTC
CDR3 protein: CASSLTGNYEQYF

J gene: TRBJ2-1
clone size: few
V gene: TRBV4-1
D gene: TRBD2
CDR3 DNA: TGCGCCAGCAGCCAGGTAGCGGGAGGCTACAATGAGCAGTTCTTC
CDR3 protein: CASSQVAGGYNEQFF

J gene: TRBJ1-4
clone size: NA
V gene: TRBV29-1
D gene: NA
CDR3 DNA: TGCAGCGTTGGCTACGGTAATGAAAAACTGTTTTTT
CDR3 protein: CSVGYGNEKLFF

J gene: TRBJ2-1
clone size: NA
V gene: TRBV7-2
D gene: NA
CDR3 DNA: TGTGCCAGCAGCTTATTGCTAGCGTTCGATGAGCAGTTCTTC
CDR3 protein: CASSLLLAFDEQFF

J gene: TRBJ1-5
clone size: NA
V gene: TRBV4-2
D gene: TRBD1
CDR3 DNA: TGTGCCAGCAGCCAAGACTTGGACAGGGATCAGCCCCAGCATTTT
CDR3 protein: CASSQDLDRDQPQHF

J gene: TRBJ1-2
clone size: NA
V gene: TRBV9
D gene: TRBD1
CDR3 DNA: TGTGCCAGCAGCGTAATCGGGACAGGGCTTAGGCATGGCTACACCTTC
CDR3 protein: CASSVIGTGLRHGYTF

J gene: TRBJ2-7
clone size: NA
V gene: TRBV7-2
D gene: TRBD2
CDR3 DNA: TGTGCCAGCAGCTTAAGGCGGGGGATCCCCTACGAGCAGTACTTC
CDR3 protein: CASSLRRGIPYEQYF

J gene: TRBJ2-2
clone size: NA
V gene: TRBV7-2
D gene: TRBD2
CDR3 DNA: TGTGCCAGCAGCCTAGGACTAGCGGGAGGGCCTGGACGAGCCGGGGAGCTGTTTTTT
CDR3 protein: CASSLGLAGGPGRAGELFF

J gene: TRBJ2-3
clone size: NA
V gene: TRBV7-9
D gene: NA
CDR3 DNA: TGTGCCAGCAGCTTAGGCCATCTAAGCACAGATACGCAGTATTTT
CDR3 protein: CASSLGHLSTDTQYF

J gene: TRBJ1-3
clone size: NA
V gene: TRBV4-1
D gene: NA
CDR3 DNA: TGCGCCAGCAGCAAACAAGATCAGGTGGTGGCTGGAAACACCATATATTTT
CDR3 protein: CASSKQDQVVAGNTIYF

J gene: TRBJ2-3
clone size: NA
V gene: TRBV15
D gene: NA
CDR3 DNA: TGTGCCACCAGCAGAGAGCAGGCTGGCACAGATACGCAGTATTTT
CDR3 protein: CATSREQAGTDTQYF

J gene: TRBJ2-2
clone size: NA
V gene: TRBV11-2
D gene: NA
CDR3 DNA: TGTGCCAGCAGCGAAGGGGCGAACACCGGGGAGCTGTTTTTT
CDR3 protein: CASSEGANTGELFF

J gene: TRBJ2-5
clone size: few
V gene: TRBV25-1
D gene: NA
CDR3 DNA: TGTGCCAGCACCACGGAGGGGGCAGGCCAGACCCAGTACTTC
CDR3 protein: CASTTEGAGQTQYF